A single sample is the source of the 8 T cell receptor beta chains below, sequenced in a study of blood T cell repertoires in COVID-19. Repertoires were generated with immunoSEQ multiplex PCR, while TCRdb's copy carries only in-frame clones and drops some. The sample has 350,000 to 400,000 clones, 85% to 90% seen once. Sequenced: peripheral blood. The receptors originated from a man between 18 and 35 years old with active or convalescent COVID-19.

The chain employs TRBV19 and TRBJ1-2, with 10 positions matching TRBD1. The CDR3 spans 12 residues. Germline CDR1 reads LNHDA; CDR2 reads SQIVND (reference sequence). Trimming cost V 8 bases and J 8 bases; bases outside gene matches: 5. The CDR3 loop reads CASQDRGFGYTF. CDR3 bases: TGTGCCAGTCAGGACAGGGGGTTCGGCTACACCTTC.

The gene calls are TRBV2 and TRBJ1-4, with a tentative D call TRBD1 (6 bases). The CDR3 has 16 amino acids. Trimming stripped 8 bases from V and 5 bases from J, with 21 bases between. Germline assignment: CDR1 SNHLY and CDR2 FYNNEI. CDR3 coding DNA: TGTGCCAGCCAACCCTGGGGGCGGAGGTGGAATGAAAAACTGTTTTTT. This codes for CASQPWGRRWNEKLFF.

The CDR3 spells CASSADRGATNEKLFF. As DNA, the CDR3 is TGTGCCAGCAGTGCTGACCGGGGTGCAACTAATGAAAAACTGTTTTTT. The rearrangement links TRBV28 to TRBJ1-4, with D hard to call. The ends were cut back, 5 bases at V and 0 bases at J, with 13 bases in the middle. Germline CDR1 and CDR2: MDHEN and SYDVKM. The CDR3 is 16 residues long.

The chain joins TRBV11-3 to TRBJ2-7; possibly TRBD2 for D (5 bases). The CDR3 sequence is 14 residues long. Germline V CDR1 and CDR2: SGHNT, YENEEA. V was pared by 2 bases and J by 3 bases, with 11 bases between. CDR3 in DNA: TGTGCCAGCAGCTTAAACGGGATAGACTACGAGCAGTACTTC. As protein: CASSLNGIDYEQYF.

CDR3 sequence reads: CASSLESTSSTDTQYF. CDR3 DNA sequence: TGCGCCAGCAGCTTGGAATCGACTTCTAGCACAGATACGCAGTATTTT. The chain uses TRBV5-1 and TRBJ2-3, with D uncertain. The CDR3 has 16 residues. Germline assignment: CDR1 SGHRS and CDR2 YFSETQ. Trimming removed 0 bases at V and 0 bases at J, with 11 bases between.

The J gene is TRBJ1-1, the V gene TRBV29-1; D unclear. The V end lost 7 bases, the J end lost 5 bases, and 11 bases lay between the germline ends. The length of the CDR3 is 11 residues. Germline V CDR1 and CDR2: SQVTM, ANQGSEA. The CDR3 bases are TGCAGCGCCGTCGCGGGAACTGAAGCTTTCTTT. Protein: CSAVAGTEAFF.

V is TRBV12-5 and J is TRBJ1-1; D unresolved. V was cut by 1 base and J by 3 bases, with 6 bases left in between. Germline values: CDR1 LGHNT, CDR2 FRNRAP. The CDR3 sequence is 13 residues long. In DNA, the CDR3 is TGTGCTAGTGGTTTGGGGGAGGACACTGAAGCTTTCTTT. Residues: CASGLGEDTEAFF.

The rearrangement uses TRBV9 and TRBJ2-7; 8 nucleotides agree with TRBD2. Germline assignment: CDR1 SGDLS and CDR2 YYNGEE. The CDR3 extends over 15 amino acids. V was pared by 8 bases and J by 1 base, with 11 bases of the junction left unmatched. CDR3: CASRRLAGISYEQYF. CDR3 DNA sequence: TGTGCCAGTAGGAGGCTAGCGGGTATATCCTACGAGCAGTACTTC.